The clone carrying this T cell receptor beta chain was seen only once. This sample is part of a study of shared clonotypes between healthy human individuals. Execution of the assay was at deep level. Sorted-subset replicate PCRs used 150 to 250 ng of genomic DNA. This amount corresponded to 33,000 or so T cell genomes. TCRdb keeps only in-frame clones here, not all; method: immunoSEQ multiplex PCR. The sample records around 1.6 million clones, around 98% being singletons. This CDR3 has 15 residues. Trimming cost V 1 base and J 6 bases, with 13 bases left between them. CDR1 is SGHTA, CDR2 FQGNSA, per germline.

Sequencing was performed on naive CD4+ T cells sorted from blood. Subset: CD45RA+ positively selected. The genes are TRBV7-2 and TRBJ2-1, with D possibly TRBD1 on 6 matching bases. This clonotype originated in a man aged 25 to 40 in good health. In DNA form, the CDR3 reads TGTGCCAGCAGCTTAGACAGGGCGAGGGGCAATGAGCAGTTCTTC. Its protein product is CASSLDRARGNEQFF.